A selection of T cell receptor beta chains follows, all from one sample in a study of blood T cells in healthy people across ages. TCRdb passed the 5' RACE reads through MiXCR, listing each CDR3 protein once. The repertoire holds fewer than 2,000,000 distinct CDR3 sequences, with around 35% as singletons. Sequenced sample: blood. The receptors come from a woman aged 30 to 39 in good health. Both conserved end residues are part of each CDR3. D genes are given only for firm matches. Size values are once, few and many counts, or a class for expanded clones, and some rows have none.

J: TRBJ2-2; D: -; size: -; V: TRBV20-1; DNA: TGCAGTGCTCTCTCTAACCGACAGGCGCTTACCGGGGAGCTGTTTTTT; CDR3: CSALSNRQALTGELFF
J: TRBJ2-1; D: -; size: -; V: TRBV5-4; DNA: TGTGCCAGCAGCTTGGGGGTAGCGGACAATGAGCAGTTCTTC; CDR3: CASSLGVADNEQFF
J: TRBJ2-3; D: TRBD2; size: once; V: TRBV9; DNA: TGTGCCAGCAGCGTAGTAGCGGGAGGTGACACAGATACGCAGTATTTT; CDR3: CASSVVAGGDTDTQYF
J: TRBJ2-6; D: -; size: few; V: TRBV7-6; DNA: TGTGCCAGCAGCGCCAGACAGTCTACCGGCGGTGTTGGGGCCAACGTCCTGACTTTC; CDR3: CASSARQSTGGVGANVLTF
J: TRBJ1-6; D: TRBD1; size: few; V: TRBV14; DNA: TGTGCCAGCAGCCAGACAGGGTTCCCCCTCCACTTT; CDR3: CASSQTGFPLHF
J: TRBJ2-1; D: -; size: -; V: TRBV9; DNA: TGTGCCAGCAGCGAATACCCTGACCGCCGGTGGGATGAGCAGTTCTTC; CDR3: CASSEYPDRRWDEQFF
J: TRBJ2-3; D: -; size: -; V: TRBV20-1; DNA: TGCAGTGCTGGCTCCGTCCGAGCGCCGAGCACAGATACGCAGTATTTT; CDR3: CSAGSVRAPSTDTQYF
J: TRBJ2-3; D: -; size: -; V: TRBV5-1; DNA: TGCGCCAGCAGCTTCCGACTTCACACAGATACGCAGTATTTT; CDR3: CASSFRLHTDTQYF
J: TRBJ2-5; D: TRBD2; size: few; V: TRBV6-1; DNA: TGTGCCAGCAGGCCTGGGAGGGCAGGTGAGGAGACCCAGTACTTC; CDR3: CASRPGRAGEETQYF
J: TRBJ1-4; D: TRBD1; size: few; V: TRBV3-1; DNA: TGTGCCAGCAGCCAAGCGACAGGGGGAGAAAAACTGTTTTTT; CDR3: CASSQATGGEKLFF
J: TRBJ2-5; D: -; size: once; V: TRBV9; DNA: TGTGCCAGCAGCCCCGGGGGTCGTGGGGATGAGCAGTACTTC; CDR3: CASSPGGRGDEQYF
J: TRBJ1-2; D: TRBD1; size: few; V: TRBV4-1; DNA: TGCGCCAGCAGCCAACCTGGGACAGGGAGAGAATATGGCTACACCTTC; CDR3: CASSQPGTGREYGYTF
J: TRBJ1-2; D: -; size: -; V: TRBV5-1; DNA: TGCGCCAGCAGCTTTCCAGGGACGTTGCGCTACACCTTC; CDR3: CASSFPGTLRYTF
J: TRBJ2-3; D: TRBD2; size: -; V: TRBV10-1; DNA: TGCGCCAGCAGTGAGTCGCAGCGGGAGACTACAGATACGCAGTATTTT; CDR3: CASSESQRETTDTQYF
J: TRBJ1-5; D: TRBD1; size: -; V: TRBV12-3/TRBV12-4; DNA: TGTGCCAGCAGTTTCACAACAGGGGGAGGTGGTCAGCCCCAGCATTTT; CDR3: CASSFTTGGGGQPQHF
J: TRBJ1-5; D: -; size: -; V: TRBV12-3/TRBV12-4; DNA: TGTGCCAGCAGTTTTAGTCAGGGCGGGCGTCGAAACTTGGGGCCCCAGCATTTT; CDR3: CASSFSQGGRRNLGPQHF
J: TRBJ1-2; D: -; size: few; V: TRBV20-1; DNA: TGCAGCATTTGGGGCCTATCTAACTATGGCTACACCTTC; CDR3: CSIWGLSNYGYTF
J: TRBJ1-2; D: -; size: few; V: TRBV10-3; DNA: TGTGCCATCAGTGGGACCGGACCCTATGGCTACACCTTC; CDR3: CAISGTGPYGYTF
J: TRBJ2-3; D: -; size: -; V: TRBV24-1; DNA: TGTGCCACCAGTGATTGGCAGGGCACAGATACGCAGTATTTT; CDR3: CATSDWQGTDTQYF
J: TRBJ2-1; D: -; size: -; V: TRBV28; DNA: TGTGCCGGCAGTCACAGACAGGAAGATGAGCAGTTCTTC; CDR3: CAGSHRQEDEQFF
J: TRBJ2-3; D: -; size: -; V: TRBV6-6; DNA: TGTGCCAGCAGTTACTGGACAGAAACAAAAGATACGCAGTATTTT; CDR3: CASSYWTETKDTQYF
J: TRBJ1-2; D: -; size: few; V: TRBV7-9; DNA: TGTGCCAGCAGCTCCCGGAGGGGGAAGAGCTACTATGGCTACACCTTC; CDR3: CASSSRRGKSYYGYTF
J: TRBJ2-5; D: -; size: -; V: TRBV20-1; DNA: TGCAGTGCTCCGAGGGCGGTACAAGAGACCCAGTACTTC; CDR3: CSAPRAVQETQYF
J: TRBJ2-1; D: -; size: few; V: TRBV18; DNA: TGTGCCAGCTCGGTGGGTCGGATAACATCTTACAATGAGCAGTTCTTC; CDR3: CASSVGRITSYNEQFF
J: TRBJ1-1; D: -; size: -; V: TRBV7-2; DNA: TGTGCCAGCAGCTTACACCTGATGTTGAACACTGAAGCTTTCTTT; CDR3: CASSLHLMLNTEAFF
J: TRBJ2-7; D: TRBD1; size: -; V: TRBV28; DNA: TGTGCCAGCAGAACGACCGGGACAGGGGGCTACGAGCAGTACTTC; CDR3: CASRTTGTGGYEQYF
J: TRBJ2-1; D: -; size: few; V: TRBV18; DNA: TGTGCCAGCTCACCAAAGTACAATGAGCAGTTCTTC; CDR3: CASSPKYNEQFF
J: TRBJ2-5; D: -; size: -; V: TRBV7-2; DNA: TGTGCCAGCAGCTCTGGGACTCAATCCGAGACCCAGTACTTC; CDR3: CASSSGTQSETQYF
J: TRBJ2-1; D: TRBD2; size: -; V: TRBV29-1; DNA: TGCAGCGGCCAGCGGGGGGGCCGTATCGATGAGCAGTTCTTC; CDR3: CSGQRGGRIDEQFF
J: TRBJ2-7; D: -; size: -; V: TRBV2; DNA: TGTGCCAGCAGGGGACCCCAAAACTACGAGCAGTACTTC; CDR3: CASRGPQNYEQYF
J: TRBJ2-1; D: TRBD2; size: -; V: TRBV7-9; DNA: TGTGCCAGCAGCTTAGGGCTTCGCGGGAGGGGACCCTCCTACAATGAGCAGTTCTTC; CDR3: CASSLGLRGRGPSYNEQFF
J: TRBJ2-6; D: -; size: few; V: TRBV27; DNA: TGTGCCAGCAGTTTATCGGTAGGCTCTAGCTCTGGGGCCAACGTCCTGACTTTC; CDR3: CASSLSVGSSSGANVLTF
J: TRBJ1-2; D: -; size: few; V: TRBV20-1; DNA: TGCAGTGCTAGTAACTCTTTCTACACCTTC; CDR3: CSASNSFYTF
J: TRBJ1-2; D: -; size: -; V: TRBV6-5; DNA: TGTGCCAGCAGTTACGGGCAGTTTGACTATGGCTACACCTTC; CDR3: CASSYGQFDYGYTF
J: TRBJ2-7; D: TRBD2; size: -; V: TRBV15; DNA: TGTGCCACCAGCAGAGAGGGACTAGCGGCTTCCTACGAGCAGTACTTC; CDR3: CATSREGLAASYEQYF
J: TRBJ2-1; D: TRBD2; size: few; V: TRBV6-4; DNA: TGTGCCAGCAGTGCAGAGGGACTAGCGGTCGGAAATGAGCAGTTCTTC; CDR3: CASSAEGLAVGNEQFF
J: TRBJ1-6; D: TRBD1; size: -; V: TRBV20-1; DNA: TGCAGTACAAGACAGGGGTCTTTGAATTCACCCCTCCACTTT; CDR3: CSTRQGSLNSPLHF
J: TRBJ1-1; D: -; size: few; V: TRBV28; DNA: TGTGCCAGCAGTACGTCTCCAGCGAACACTGAAGCTTTCTTT; CDR3: CASSTSPANTEAFF
J: TRBJ2-3; D: -; size: -; V: TRBV24-1; DNA: TGTGCCACCAGTGATTCAACCGTAACTAGCACAGATACGCAGTATTTT; CDR3: CATSDSTVTSTDTQYF
J: TRBJ2-7; D: TRBD1; size: -; V: TRBV6-5; DNA: TGTGCCAGCAGCGGACAGGGGGCCCACGAGCAGTACTTC; CDR3: CASSGQGAHEQYF
J: TRBJ2-1; D: -; size: few; V: TRBV15; DNA: TGTGCCACCAGCAGGAGTGCAGCGGAGGCTTCAAGTGAGCAGTTCTTC; CDR3: CATSRSAAEASSEQFF
J: TRBJ2-1; D: TRBD2; size: many; V: TRBV15; DNA: TGTGCCACCAGCAGAGATTCGGGGACTAGCGCGTTCTTC; CDR3: CATSRDSGTSAFF
J: TRBJ2-1; D: -; size: -; V: TRBV20-1; DNA: TGCAGTGCCGATCGTGGGGTATACAATAAGCAGTTCTTC; CDR3: CSADRGVYNKQFF
J: TRBJ1-1; D: -; size: many; V: TRBV9; DNA: TGTGCCAGCAGCCCAGCAAAGGGACACTGGAACACTGAAGCTTTCTTT; CDR3: CASSPAKGHWNTEAFF
J: TRBJ2-1; D: TRBD2; size: few; V: TRBV20-1; DNA: TGCAGTGCTAGGGGGACTAGCGGGAAGTCCTACAATGAGCAGTTCTTC; CDR3: CSARGTSGKSYNEQFF
J: TRBJ2-1; D: -; size: -; V: TRBV7-2; DNA: TGTGCCAGCAGCTTAGTCGGGAGTGCGGATGAGCAGTTCTTC; CDR3: CASSLVGSADEQFF
J: TRBJ1-1; D: -; size: -; V: TRBV7-6; DNA: TGTGCCAGCACCCTTAACGGACACTCGAACACTGAAGCTTTCTTT; CDR3: CASTLNGHSNTEAFF
J: TRBJ2-3; D: TRBD1; size: -; V: TRBV5-6; DNA: TGTGCCAGCAGCTTCACAGGGGCCCGCACAGATACGCAGTATTTT; CDR3: CASSFTGARTDTQYF
J: TRBJ2-1; D: -; size: -; V: TRBV20-1; DNA: TGCAGTGCCAGGGAAACGTCGAACAATGAGCAGTTCTTC; CDR3: CSARETSNNEQFF
J: TRBJ1-2; D: TRBD1; size: -; V: TRBV27; DNA: TGTGCCAGCAGTTTTAGGGGGCCCCGCTATGGCTACACCTTC; CDR3: CASSFRGPRYGYTF
J: TRBJ2-3; D: TRBD2; size: -; V: TRBV20-1; DNA: TGCAGTGCTAGAGTGGGCGGGAGCGTGCTGACAGATACGCAGTATTTT; CDR3: CSARVGGSVLTDTQYF
J: TRBJ2-7; D: TRBD2; size: few; V: TRBV3-1; DNA: TGTGCCAGCAGCCAAGATTTTACTAGCGGGAGGAGGGGGGCCTACGAGCAGTACTTC; CDR3: CASSQDFTSGRRGAYEQYF
J: TRBJ1-4; D: -; size: once; V: TRBV2; DNA: TGTGCCAGCAGTCATCCCTCAGCGAATAATGAAAAACTGTTTTTT; CDR3: CASSHPSANNEKLFF
J: TRBJ2-7; D: TRBD1; size: -; V: TRBV27; DNA: TGTGCCAGCGCATGGGACAGGTACAGCTCCTACGAGCAGTACTTC; CDR3: CASAWDRYSSYEQYF
J: TRBJ2-7; D: -; size: -; V: TRBV10-3; DNA: TGTGCCATCCGGGCCCAGTCCCACGAGCAGTACTTC; CDR3: CAIRAQSHEQYF
J: TRBJ2-1; D: TRBD2; size: -; V: TRBV9; DNA: TGTGCCAGCAGCGTAGATCTAGCGGGAGAAATCAATGAGCAGTTCTTC; CDR3: CASSVDLAGEINEQFF
J: TRBJ1-6; D: -; size: few; V: TRBV6-6; DNA: TGTGCCAGCACGCAGCCGGGGGGGGTGGTCTATAATTCACCCCTCCACTTT; CDR3: CASTQPGGVVYNSPLHF
J: TRBJ2-4; D: -; size: -; V: TRBV20-1; DNA: TGCAGTGCCGCCCAAGAGGTAGCCAAAAACATTCAGTACTTC; CDR3: CSAAQEVAKNIQYF